A selection of T cell receptor beta chains follows, all from one sample in a study of CD8+CD57+ T cells in acquired aplastic anemia. TCRdb fed the reads into MiXCR, producing one record per CDR3 protein. The sample carries about 200,000 distinct CDR3 sequences, less than 60% recorded once. The sample comprised sorted CD4+, CD8+, or CD8+CD57+ T cells (not recorded which) from PBMCs. The receptors shown here come from a human donor with aplastic anemia. Both conserved end residues are part of each CDR3. D genes are given only for firm matches. Only some rows state a clone size, as once, few, many or a class for expanded clones.

clone_size	v_call	j_call	d_call	cdr3_length	cdr3_aa	cdr3_nt
.	TRBV19	TRBJ1-1	.	12	CASGRSATEAFF	TGTGCCAGTGGAAGGTCCGCCACTGAAGCTTTCTTT
.	TRBV5-1	TRBJ2-7	TRBD2	15	CVSSLAGGSYNEQYF	TGCGTCAGCAGCTTGGCGGGGGGTTCATACAATGAGCAGTACTTC
.	TRBV7-9	TRBJ2-7	.	12	CASSAGSGEQYF	TGTGCCAGCAGCGCAGGGTCGGGAGAGCAGTACTTC
many	TRBV5-1	TRBJ1-2	.	12	CASSLVGNGYTF	TGCGCCAGCAGCTTGGTAGGGAATGGCTACACCTTC
.	TRBV19	TRBJ1-5	TRBD1	14	CASSIQGAGQPQHF	TGTGCCAGTAGTATACAGGGGGCCGGTCAGCCCCAGCATTTT
once	TRBV25-1	TRBJ1-1	TRBD1	14	CASPPTGGKTEAFF	TGTGCTAGCCCCCCCACAGGGGGCAAAACTGAAGCTTTCTTT
many	TRBV19	TRBJ2-7	.	14	CASSIGVGSHEQYF	TGTGCCAGTAGTATCGGCGTCGGCTCCCACGAGCAGTACTTC
.	TRBV15	TRBJ1-3	.	14	CATSRDRRADTIYF	TGTGCCACCAGCAGAGATCGCAGGGCGGATACCATATATTTT
many	TRBV5-8	TRBJ1-5	.	15	CASSPQGSGNQPQHF	TGTGCCAGCAGCCCACAGGGCTCGGGCAATCAGCCCCAGCATTTT
many	TRBV9	TRBJ1-2	TRBD1	19	CASSVDRTGKSTQGYGYTF	TGTGCCAGCAGCGTGGATCGGACAGGAAAATCTACTCAAGGCTATGGCTACACCTTC
many	TRBV9	TRBJ1-4	.	14	CASSVEGRDEKLFF	TGTGCCAGCAGCGTTGAGGGCCGAGATGAAAAACTGTTTTTT
.	TRBV19	TRBJ2-2	.	13	CASSTSGAGELFF	TGTGCCAGTAGTACTTCAGGGGCCGGGGAGCTGTTTTTT
many	TRBV7-9	TRBJ1-4	.	15	CASSLGSVNNEKLFF	TGTGCCAGCAGCTTAGGCTCGGTCAATAATGAAAAACTGTTTTTT
.	TRBV2	TRBJ2-1	TRBD1	16	CASSPTGTTINQEQFF	TGTGCCAGCAGTCCGACAGGGACCACAATTAATCAGGAGCAGTTCTTC